This T cell receptor (beta chain) was retrieved from a study of blood T cell repertoires in COVID-19. The overall study: Sample material is recorded as cDNA or gDNA derived from T cells, B-cell-depleted T cells, or PBMCs.

Libraries were prepared by immunoSEQ multiplex PCR; TCRdb keeps only in-frame clonotypes and omits some of them. The sample records roughly 100,000 clones, 85% being singletons. The CDR3 runs 16 residues. Trimming at V came to 0 bases and at J to 3 bases, leaving 3 bases not matched to a gene. CDR1 MNHEY and CDR2 SVGEGT come from the germline V gene. This sequence originates from a woman aged 70-85 years with active or convalescent COVID-19. Sequencing was done on a sample of peripheral blood. The genes are TRBV6-2 or TRBV6-3 and TRBJ2-1, with TRBD2 matching over 9 bases. CDR3 bases: TGTGCCAGCAGTTACTCGCCTAGCGGGGACTACAATGAGCAGTTCTTC. It codes for CASSYSPSGDYNEQFF.